This TCR beta chain was identified in a study of beta chain features in type 1 diabetes (dated by TCRdb to between 2017 and 2018). The study in broad terms: Mean age, gender distribution, total cell number and subset yield did not differ between patients and healthy donors. Naive and central memory subsets were obtained from all 28 donors, but regulatory and stem cell-like memory subsets were isolated from only 8 patients and about eight healthy donors. In the study, recently diagnosed type 1 diabetes patients and matched healthy donors were compared on the TCRB repertoires of their sorted circulating CD4+ T cell subsets. A total of 107,917,701 sorted cells were examined across all samples, and a strong correlation was observed between cell number per subset and RNA yield. Study-wide findings and limitations: Because cDNA was sequenced instead of genomic DNA, activated cells with high expression could be over-represented, although the groups did not differ in activation or CD3 levels. At VDJ recombination sites, patients with type 1 diabetes made fewer insertions and deleted more nucleotides, a pattern implying thymic rearrangement abnormalities. PCR may preferentially amplify shorter templates, but because patient and control samples were amplified and corrected together, any resulting skew would affect both groups equally. The naive, central memory and regulatory TCRB repertoires appeared to resemble one another more closely among patients than among healthy donors. Only small numbers of individuals were included in the HLA sub-analyses, which left unresolved whether HLA type had any influence on TCRB rearrangement. A moderate but significant shortening of TCRB CDR3 length was observed in type 1 diabetes patients in all four CD4+ subsets.

This clone was observed at least ten times. Its antigen remains unidentified. No much larger clonotype is one base removed from it; base qualities were not supplied. The same CDR3 is also encoded by other DNA sequences in this sample. The High Capacity cDNA Reverse Transcription Kit was used to reverse transcribe all of the isolated RNA, meaning that expressed TCRB transcripts were what got sequenced. Deep immunoSEQ sequencing was performed on naive, central memory and regulatory T cell samples, with an average of around 3.4 million total reads per sample. After sorted cells were lysed in RLT buffer, RNA was extracted with DNase-treated RNeasy Micro or Mini kits, with the choice depending on cell number. To prevent cross-contamination, each cell subset was processed individually, whereas patient and healthy donor samples were processed jointly. The immunoSEQ multiplex PCR was used to amplify TCRB sequences from cDNA, yielding 87-bp fragments that span the CDR3 region. The amplicons were sequenced using the Illumina HiSeq platform. On the authors' methods: Synthetic template baselines were used to correct PCR bias computationally, reads within Hamming distance 2 were collapsed, and singletons that could not be merged were discarded. Reads were aligned against IMGT to assign V, D and J genes, CDR3 length and insertions or deletions at six rearrangement sites. Within each subset, clonotype counts were normalized to sorted cell number, after which true diversity and Gini coefficients were computed with the tcR R package. The overlap coefficient, calculated on TCRB nucleotide sequences, was used to quantify repertoire sharing. Imported from immuneACCESS, the table was reduced by TCRdb to in-frame sequences with V and J called. These copies leave out some clones; in studies compared against another copy, an unresolved V gene accounts for under half, and the cause of the remainder is not known. V, J and clone size reflect that table, while D and trimming were determined from the DNA. The sample profile shows approximately 150,000 clones; approximately 8.4% of them were found once. The biggest ten clones account for roughly 2.5% of the sample.

Each donor gave one peripheral blood draw, roughly 120 mL on average, collected into heparinised tubes. A BD FACSAria II and a panel including CD45RO, CCR7, CD25, CD127, CD95 and CD27 were used to sort naive, central memory, regulatory and stem cell-like memory CD4+ T cells. Purity was above 98% for every sorted population. Right away, PBMCs were isolated by Lymphoprep density gradient centrifugation and were stained directly, with no culture step. To minimize batch effects, samples were stained and sorted in pairs, one healthy donor with one patient per experiment. Here V drops 1 base and J drops 0 bases, and the junction holds 3 bases not matched to any gene. Via the germline V gene, CDR1 is LGHNA and CDR2 YNFKEQ. The CDR3 runs 17 amino acids, cysteine and phenylalanine included. This entry keeps only the CDR3 DNA: 51 bases, framed from base 1.

The sequence is built from TRBV4-2 and TRBJ2-1; TRBD2 fits 10 bases in the junction. The receptor comes from a woman in her late teens or twenties in good health. Sequencing used central memory CD4+ T cells from blood. In nucleotide form, the sequence is TGTGCCAGCAGCCAAGGAAGCGGGGGGGGCTCCTACAATGAGCAGTTCTTC. Translated, this is CASSQGSGGGSYNEQFF.